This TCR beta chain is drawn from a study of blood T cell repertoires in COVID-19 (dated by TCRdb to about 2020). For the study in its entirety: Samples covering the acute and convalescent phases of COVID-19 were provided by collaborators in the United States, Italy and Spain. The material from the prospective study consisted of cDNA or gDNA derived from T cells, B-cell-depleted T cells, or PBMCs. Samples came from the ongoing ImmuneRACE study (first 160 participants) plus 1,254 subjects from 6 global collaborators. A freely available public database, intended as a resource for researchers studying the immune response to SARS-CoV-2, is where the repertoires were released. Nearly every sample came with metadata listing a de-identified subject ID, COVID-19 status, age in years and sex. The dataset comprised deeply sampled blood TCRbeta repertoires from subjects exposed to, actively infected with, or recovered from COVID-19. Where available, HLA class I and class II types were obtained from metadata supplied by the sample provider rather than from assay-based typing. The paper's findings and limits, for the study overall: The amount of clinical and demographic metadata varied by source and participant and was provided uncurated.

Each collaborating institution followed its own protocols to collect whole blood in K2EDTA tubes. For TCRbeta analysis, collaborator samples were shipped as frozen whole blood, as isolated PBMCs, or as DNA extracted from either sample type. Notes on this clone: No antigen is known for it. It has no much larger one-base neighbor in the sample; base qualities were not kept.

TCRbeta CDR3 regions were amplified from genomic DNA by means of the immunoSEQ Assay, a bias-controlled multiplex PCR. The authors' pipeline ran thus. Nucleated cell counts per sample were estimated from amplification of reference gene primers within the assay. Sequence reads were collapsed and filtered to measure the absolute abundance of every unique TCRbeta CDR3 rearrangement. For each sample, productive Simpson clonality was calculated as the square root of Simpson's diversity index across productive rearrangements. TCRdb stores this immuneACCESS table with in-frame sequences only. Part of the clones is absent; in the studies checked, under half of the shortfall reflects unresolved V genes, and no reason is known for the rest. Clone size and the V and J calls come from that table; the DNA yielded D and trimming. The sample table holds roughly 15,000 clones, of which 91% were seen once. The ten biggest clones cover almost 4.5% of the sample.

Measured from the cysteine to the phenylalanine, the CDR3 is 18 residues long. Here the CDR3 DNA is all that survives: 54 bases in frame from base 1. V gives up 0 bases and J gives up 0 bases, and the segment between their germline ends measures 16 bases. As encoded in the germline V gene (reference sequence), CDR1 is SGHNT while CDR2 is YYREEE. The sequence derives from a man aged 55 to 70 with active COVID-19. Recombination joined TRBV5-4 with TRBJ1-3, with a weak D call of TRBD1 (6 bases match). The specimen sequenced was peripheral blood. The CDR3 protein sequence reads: CASSLGGGRALSGNTIYF. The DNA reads TGTGCCAGCAGCTTGGGGGGGGGCAGGGCACTCTCTGGAAACACCATATATTTT.